The text below deals with one T cell receptor beta chain. TCRdb ran MiXCR on the 5' RACE reads and lists one entry per CDR3 protein. The repertoire consists of around 52,000 distinct CDR3 sequences, with 28% occurring once and the leading ten covering 3.2%. The V and J ends lost 2 bases and 5 bases respectively, with 16 bases between them. Germline lookup yields CDR1 MNHNS and CDR2 SASEGT. The CDR3 is made up of 16 amino acids. The sequence came from a female donor with breast cancer. This chain links TRBV6-1 with TRBJ1-5, with no clear D. The sample comprised tumor-infiltrating memory CD4+ T cells sorted from the breast tumor. Indicated subset: memory CD4+ T cells, CD4+CD45RO+CD25-. This CDR3 is CASSEFLPRNYQPQHF. The CDR3 DNA is TGTGCCAGCAGTGAATTTTTACCCCGAAACTATCAGCCCCAGCATTTT.